Below, 19 T cell receptor beta chains from the same sample are listed, as sequenced in a study of T cells after yellow fever vaccination. MiXCR, run by TCRdb on the 5' RACE reads, gives a single entry per CDR3 protein. The sample records about 32,000 distinct CDR3 sequences, approximately 6.6% being singletons. Sample: PBMCs, either bulk or a sorted T-cell subset (CD4+, CD8+, memory, or dextramer-sorted; not recorded which), taken on the day of the first yellow fever vaccination. These receptors were obtained from a man in his late teens or twenties who received the YFV17D yellow fever vaccine.

This clonotype occurred a few times. The chain joins TRBV5-4 to TRBJ2-7; 10 bases align to TRBD1. This CDR3 comprises 17 residues. V shed 0 bases, J shed 3 bases, and the junction held 9 bases outside the gene matches. CDR1 and CDR2 (germline): SGHNT, YYREEE (reference sequence). The CDR3 is CASSLGGGTGAFYEQYF. As DNA, the CDR3 is TGTGCCAGCAGCTTGGGGGGGGGGACAGGGGCATTCTACGAGCAGTACTTC.

This clonotype appeared a few times. This chain joins TRBV27 and TRBJ1-2; 8 positions agree with TRBD1. The CDR3 is 21 amino acids. The ends lost 8 bases at V and 2 bases at J; junction bases unmatched: 28. CDR1 and CDR2 (germline): MNHEY, SMNVEV (reference sequence). The CDR3 region is CASSRIMLLARDRSANYGYTF. The CDR3, as DNA: TGTGCCAGCTCCCGGATTATGCTCTTAGCCCGGGACAGGTCCGCAAACTATGGCTACACCTTC.

Ten or more counts support this clonotype. The chain links TRBV4-3 to TRBJ1-6, with TRBD1 identical over 9 bases. With V trimmed by 0 bases and J by 10 bases, 7 bases remained unmatched. The CDR3 is made up of 16 amino acids. Germline V gene lookup returns CDR1 LGHNA and CDR2 YSLEER. The CDR3 DNA reads as TGCGCCAGCAGCCAAGAGGGGGGACAGGGAAACTCACCCCTCCACTTT. Its protein product is CASSQEGGQGNSPLHF.

Many counts were recorded for this clonotype. The chain couples TRBV29-1 to TRBJ2-2; D remains unclear. The ends were cut back, 4 bases at V and 4 bases at J, with 13 bases in the middle. The CDR3 runs to 14 residues. Per germline, CDR1 SQVTM and CDR2 ANQGSEA. The chain's CDR3 is CSVVERRSTGELFF. DNA of the CDR3: TGCAGCGTTGTGGAGCGCCGGAGCACCGGGGAGCTGTTTTTT.

As regards this clonotype: A read error is possible here, since a much larger clone lies one base away. The chain is built from TRBV12-5 and TRBJ2-5; D is unresolved. The CDR3 length is 14 residues. Germline V gene sequence: CDR1 LGHNT, CDR2 FRNRAP. This CDR3 is CVSGSRPLEETQYF. In nucleotides, the CDR3 is TGTGTTAGTGGTTCCCGACCCCTGGAAGAGACCCAGTACTTC.

This clonotype was found many times. The V call is TRBV24-1, the J call TRBJ1-5, with D perhaps TRBD1 (5 bases). Germline V lookup: CDR1 KGHDR, CDR2 SFDVKD. Between the trimmed V and J ends, which lost 4 bases and 2 bases, there was a span of 14 bases. The CDR3 extends over 16 amino acids. CDR3 protein: CATSDSGFSGNQPQHF. CDR3 coding DNA: TGTGCCACCAGTGACTCAGGGTTTTCGGGCAATCAGCCCCAGCATTTT.

This clonotype appeared a few times. The chain has TRBV23-1 and TRBJ2-7; D might be TRBD1 (6 bases). TRBV23-1 counts as an open reading frame of uncertain function. The CDR3 covers 18 residues. The V end was cut by 7 bases, the J end by 0 bases, with 25 bases between. For the CDR3, the DNA is TGCGCCAGCACGAACCTCTGGGGGCAGCGCCTAAGCTCCTACGAGCAGTACTTC. This gives the protein CASTNLWGQRLSSYEQYF.

The CDR3 coding sequence is TGCGCCAGCAGCGTGACTAGCGGGGGCATGGGGCATGAGCAGTTCTTC. Protein sequence: CASSVTSGGMGHEQFF. The rearrangement uses TRBV5-1 and TRBJ2-1; 12 bases match TRBD2. The germline CDR1 and CDR2 sequences are SGHRS and YFSETQ. J gave up 8 bases and V 4 bases, and 10 bases lay outside the gene matches. The CDR3 sequence is 16 residues long.

This clonotype appeared a few times. The chain is built from TRBV7-2 and TRBJ1-1; D is possibly TRBD1 (6 bases). V gave up 1 base and J gave up 1 base, with 13 bases separating them. The CDR3 totals 16 residues. Germline lookup yields CDR1 SGHTA and CDR2 FQGNSA. The CDR3 DNA is TGTGCCAGCAGCTTAGGGGGGACACCCTCGAACACTGAAGCTTTCTTT. It yields the protein CASSLGGTPSNTEAFF.

In this sample, this clonotype turned up many times. The rearrangement uses TRBV4-1 and TRBJ1-6; D is unclear. Germline-derived CDR1 and CDR2 are MGHRA and YSYEKL. This CDR3 region has 14 residues. V lost 4 bases and J 8 bases, leaving 12 bases between the germline ends. As DNA, the CDR3 is TGCGCCAGCAGCCCAAGATCAGTGGATTCACCCCTCCACTTT. Amino acid sequence: CASSPRSVDSPLHF.

In this sample, this clonotype turned up a few times. The V call is TRBV7-2, the J call TRBJ2-3, with 10 bases aligning to TRBD2. With V trimmed by 6 bases and J by 2 bases, 2 bases remained unmatched. The CDR3 runs 14 residues. The germline V gene encodes CDR1 SGHTA and CDR2 FQGNSA. CDR3: CASRGLANTDTQYF. The DNA for the CDR3 is TGTGCCAGCAGGGGACTAGCGAACACAGATACGCAGTATTTT.

The V call is TRBV12-3 or TRBV12-4, the J call TRBJ1-1, with D perhaps matching TRBD1 (5 bases). Trimming took off 7 bases at V and 0 bases at J, with 21 bases between the two ends. This CDR3 spans 17 amino acids. CDR3 DNA sequence: TGTGCCAGCATGACCGGGACTTCCCGCCTCTTGAACACTGAAGCTTTCTTT. Its translation: CASMTGTSRLLNTEAFF.

There are many counts of this clonotype. This chain links TRBV6-5 with TRBJ1-2; perhaps TRBD1 as D (6 bases). CDR3 length: 12 amino acids. CDR1 MNHEY and CDR2 SVGAGI come from the germline V gene. Between the trimmed V and J ends, which lost 6 bases and 4 bases, there was a span of 9 bases. The CDR3 DNA is TGTGCCAGCAGAGGACAGTTCTATGGCTACACCTTC. Residues: CASRGQFYGYTF.

This clonotype was observed at least ten times. The junction does not match germline at one end; this may be a read error. V usage is TRBV2 and J usage is TRBJ1-1; D is unresolved. CDR1 and CDR2 (germline): SNHLY, FYNNEI. The CDR3 is 14 amino acids. The CDR3 loop is CASTESGPALGAFF. The CDR3 DNA reads as TGTGCCAGCACTGAATCCGGGCCAGCCTTGGGAGCTTTCTTT. The full variable domain, rest sourced from reference TRBV2 and TRBJ1-1, is EPEVTQTPSHQVTQMGQEVILRCVPISNHLYFYWYRQILGQKVEFLVSFYNNEISEKSEIFDDQFSVERPDGSNFTLKIRSTKLEDSAMYFCASTESGPALGAFFGQGTRLTVV.

V and J are TRBV4-1 and TRBJ1-3; D is perhaps TRBD1 (5 bases). The CDR3 is 15 amino acids. Germline values: CDR1 MGHRA, CDR2 YSYEKL. V lost 4 bases, J lost 4 bases, and 14 bases lay in between. Here the CDR3 reads CASSPGTQRGNTIYF. In DNA, the CDR3 is TGCGCCAGCAGCCCCGGGACTCAGAGGGGAAACACCATATATTTT.

This clonotype was seen many times. V is TRBV4-1 and J is TRBJ1-4; D remains unclear. Germline CDR1 reads MGHRA; CDR2 reads YSYEKL. Trimming left V 2 bases short and J 13 bases short, with 26 bases between. The CDR3 runs to 17 residues. The chain's CDR3 is CASSQRSDPRSFGRLFF. CDR3 bases: TGCGCCAGCAGCCAAAGGTCAGATCCGAGGTCTTTCGGGCGACTGTTTTTT.

This clonotype was detected ten times or more. V gene TRBV27 combines with J gene TRBJ1-2, with 9 bases lining up with TRBD1. Germline V gene lookup returns CDR1 MNHEY and CDR2 SMNVEV (reference sequence). CDR3 length: 15 amino acids. V shed 4 bases and J 5 bases; nucleotides not matched to a gene: 8. CDR3 sequence (DNA): TGTGCCAGCAGTTGGGGACAGGGAGAGTTATATGGCTACACCTTC. This codes for CASSWGQGELYGYTF.

This clonotype was counted a few times. This sequence joins TRBV7-8 and TRBJ1-6, with D possibly TRBD1 on 5 matching bases. This CDR3 is built from 14 residues. Germline CDR1 is SGHVS and CDR2 is FQNEAQ. V was pared by 8 bases and J by 7 bases, with 15 bases between. As DNA, the CDR3 is TGTGCCAGCGGGTCAGGGATCTGGAATTCACCCCTCCACTTT. Amino acids: CASGSGIWNSPLHF.

This clonotype was recorded at least ten times. The J gene is TRBJ2-2, the V gene TRBV6-2 or TRBV6-3; 14 nucleotides line up with TRBD2. Germline values: CDR1 MNHEY, CDR2 SVGEGT. The CDR3 spans 19 residues. Trimming removed 0 bases from V and 1 base from J; junction bases left unmatched: 4. CDR3 protein: CASSYSGTSGGWNTGELFF. The CDR3 region has the DNA TGTGCCAGCAGTTACTCCGGGACTAGCGGGGGATGGAACACCGGGGAGCTGTTTTTT.